This T cell receptor (beta chain) was obtained from a study of T-cell memory formation after mild COVID-19. Study context: The two donors had largely donor-specific TCR clusters.

MiXCR, run by TCRdb on the 5' RACE reads, gives a single entry per CDR3 protein. The sample holds about 430,000 distinct CDR3 sequences, 18% seen once. Germline CDR1 SGHVS, CDR2 FQNEAQ. This CDR3 has 18 amino acids. With V trimmed by 4 bases and J by 4 bases, 8 bases remained unmatched. General study results and limits: From day 15 to 85, contracting clones were balanced between CD4 and CD8, whereas later expanders leaned toward CD4+. Researchers report contracting CD4+ clones mostly in CM and EM, with CD8+ clones in EMRA.

In the case of this clonotype: The antigen is unknown.

Sequencing input: PBMCs or a T cell subset sorted from them (not recorded which). V and J are TRBV7-8 and TRBJ2-3, with 16 bases identical to TRBD2. This sequence originates from a man aged 18 to 29 who had mild COVID-19 (a few samples of this study predate the infection). Cell type and time point are not known. CDR3 DNA sequence: TGTGCCAGCAGCTCCCGGGGACTAGCGGGGGGGCTTTCAGATACGCAGTATTTT. It specifies CASSSRGLAGGLSDTQYF.